A selection of T cell receptor beta chains follows, all from one sample in a study of OX40 agonist ivuxolimab in advanced cancers. Profiled with immunoSEQ multiplex PCR; TCRdb holds only in-frame clones, not every one. In the table there are about 63,000 clones, 81% of which are singletons. The specimen was CD4+ or CD8+ T cells sorted from blood, collected in a trial of the OX40 agonist ivuxolimab. The receptors were sampled from an adult with an advanced solid tumor such as melanoma, head and neck, liver or kidney cancer. CDR3s include the opening cysteine and the closing phenylalanine or tryptophan. A D gene is named only where the DNA matches it firmly. Rows may omit the clone size; those that give it use once, few, many or a size class.

v_call	clone_size	j_call	d_call	cdr3_nt	cdr3_aa
TRBV5-1	NA	TRBJ2-3	NA	TGCGCCAGCAGCTCCGCAGCCAGGGAGGATACGCAGTATTTT	CASSSAAREDTQYF
TRBV11-2	NA	TRBJ1-5	NA	TGTGCCAGCAGCCTAGACAGCGTCAATCAGCCCCAGCATTTT	CASSLDSVNQPQHF
TRBV27	NA	TRBJ2-2	TRBD1	TGTGCCAGCAGTCCCATCAGGGGGCTCACCGGGGAGCTGTTTTTT	CASSPIRGLTGELFF
TRBV4-1	NA	TRBJ2-3	TRBD2	TGCGCCAGCCGCCTCTTACCTTCGGGACGGGGGGGTGGTATGAGGACAGATACGCAGTATTTT	CASRLLPSGRGGGMRTDTQYF
TRBV6-6	NA	TRBJ1-6	NA	TGTGCCAGCAGTTACTCCTGGGCAGTTTCACCCCTCCACTTT	CASSYSWAVSPLHF
TRBV6-5	NA	TRBJ1-1	NA	TGTGCCAGCAGTATTGGACAGTTGAACACTGAAGCTTTCTTT	CASSIGQLNTEAFF
TRBV5-4	NA	TRBJ2-2	NA	TGTGCCAGCAGCCCTGACAGCTACACCGGGGAGCTGTTTTTT	CASSPDSYTGELFF
TRBV27	NA	TRBJ1-5	NA	TGTGCCAGCAGTTTAGAGGGGCAACAGCCCCAGCATTTT	CASSLEGQQPQHF
TRBV12-5	NA	TRBJ1-2	NA	TGTGCTAGTGGTGGGTCGACGGGAACCACTGTAGGGGACTATGGCTACACCTTC	CASGGSTGTTVGDYGYTF
TRBV5-8	NA	TRBJ1-1	TRBD1	TGTGCCAGCAGCCCTACAGGGGTCGGGGGTGAAGCTTTCTTT	CASSPTGVGGEAFF
TRBV6-1	NA	TRBJ2-3	TRBD2	TGTGCCAGCAGTGGCCGACTAGCGGGGGGTCTCACAGATACGCAGTATTTT	CASSGRLAGGLTDTQYF
TRBV15	NA	TRBJ2-5	TRBD2	TGTGCCACCAGCCTCGGAGCGGGGGGCCTAGGGGAGACCCAGTACTTC	CATSLGAGGLGETQYF
TRBV2	NA	TRBJ1-2	NA	TGTGCCAGCAGTGAAGAGGGGACATCATATGGCTACACCTTC	CASSEEGTSYGYTF
TRBV2	few	TRBJ2-1	NA	TGTGCCAGCAACCTAGGCGGTGAGCAGTTCTTC	CASNLGGEQFF
TRBV19	NA	TRBJ2-3	NA	TGTGCCAGTAGGGCCCCAGTGGCAGATACGCAGTATTTT	CASRAPVADTQYF
TRBV18	NA	TRBJ2-5	TRBD1	TGTGCCAGCTCACCGACAGGGGAAACGGGGGAGACCCAGTACTTC	CASSPTGETGETQYF
TRBV15	NA	TRBJ2-7	NA	TGTGCCACCAGCAGAGATCAGGGCTACGAGCAGTACTTC	CATSRDQGYEQYF
TRBV10-3	NA	TRBJ1-5	TRBD1	TGTGCCATCAGTGACTACAGGGGGGAACAGCCCCAGCATTTT	CAISDYRGEQPQHF